This T cell receptor beta chain originates from a study of T cell repertoires in cytomegalovirus infection. This clonotype appeared many times. Its antigen is unknown. MiXCR, run by TCRdb on the reads, gives a single entry per CDR3 protein. The table includes 560,000 or so distinct CDR3 sequences, more than 15% detected once. Findings and caveats of the study: There were carriers of CMV plus the relevant HLA, and cumulative public TCR beta family frequency identified them. HLA-C-restricted, CMV-specific TCR beta clonotypes were dominant ex vivo.

Trimming cost V 0 bases and J 5 bases; bases outside gene matches: 4. CDR1 is SGHVS, CDR2 FNYEAQ, per germline. The CDR3 spans 14 residues. Sequencing used CD8+ T cells from PBMCs. The receptor was derived from a human donor in good health (CMV status not recorded). Some clones in this sample may be carry-over from other donors' samples. V is TRBV7-6 and J is TRBJ2-7; 7 bases align to TRBD1. CDR3 amino acids: CASSLAGGKDEQYF. DNA for the CDR3: TGTGCCAGCAGCTTAGCAGGGGGCAAAGACGAGCAGTACTTC.